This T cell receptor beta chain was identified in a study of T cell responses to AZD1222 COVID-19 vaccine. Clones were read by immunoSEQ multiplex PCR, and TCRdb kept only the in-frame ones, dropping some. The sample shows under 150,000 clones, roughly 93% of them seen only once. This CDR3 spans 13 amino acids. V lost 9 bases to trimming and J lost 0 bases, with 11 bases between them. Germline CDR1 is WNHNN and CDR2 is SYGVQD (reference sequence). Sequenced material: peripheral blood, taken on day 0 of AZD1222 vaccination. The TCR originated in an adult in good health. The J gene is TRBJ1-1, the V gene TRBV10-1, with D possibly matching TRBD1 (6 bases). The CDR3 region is CASKDSLNTEAFF. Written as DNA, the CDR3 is TGCGCCAGTAAGGACAGCCTGAACACTGAAGCTTTCTTT.